Listed below are T cell receptor beta chains from one sample, sequenced in a study of T cell repertoires in cytomegalovirus infection. Each CDR3 protein is one row after TCRdb ran MiXCR on the reads. Here the sample spans 200,000 or so distinct CDR3 sequences, 38% being singletons. These receptors have no known antigen. The sequenced sample was CD8+ T cells from cultured PBMCs, obtained from culture after CMV antigen stimulation. These receptors all stem from a human donor in good health (CMV status not recorded). Some clones in this sample may be carry-over from other donors' samples. The CDR3 runs from the conserved cysteine through the conserved F or W. The order of the fields is J gene, V gene, CDR3 protein.

TRBJ1-6 | TRBV7-8 | CASSFNRGLDSPLHF
TRBJ1-1 | TRBV29-1 | CSVGGAHRDTEAFF
TRBJ2-2 | TRBV7-9 | CASSPSRIRDPGELFF
TRBJ2-7 | TRBV7-9 | CASRPAISYEQYF
TRBJ2-7 | TRBV12-3/TRBV12-4 | CASKRSGGRDEQYF
TRBJ2-1 | TRBV30 | CAWSAGVGYNEQFF
TRBJ2-5 | TRBV7-8 | CASSLLPQETQYF
TRBJ2-7 | TRBV11-2 | CASSLDPRQPPYEQYF
TRBJ1-5 | TRBV7-4 | CASSLGGRNQPQHF
TRBJ2-1 | TRBV11-2 | CASRGGLAGGLLYNEQFF
TRBJ2-7 | TRBV5-5 | CASSFNPRGLDEQYF
TRBJ2-3 | TRBV4-1 | CASSQALAGHTQYF
TRBJ2-3 | TRBV7-9 | CASRDRDSGTDTQYF
TRBJ1-3 | TRBV7-2 | CASGENTIYF
TRBJ1-2 | TRBV20-1 | CSARDLGGHGYTF
TRBJ1-2 | TRBV2 | CASRGTNYGYTF
TRBJ2-3 | TRBV7-2 | CASSLGLAYTDTQYF
TRBJ2-2 | TRBV7-8 | CAGTGINTGELFF
TRBJ2-3 | TRBV27 | CASSPGQLRGTDTQYF
TRBJ2-7 | TRBV10-3 | CAIRHRDGTYEQYF
TRBJ2-2 | TRBV7-4 | CASRGDGTGELFF
TRBJ2-7 | TRBV10-3 | CAISGSSYEQYF
TRBJ1-2 | TRBV28 | CASSLGPLRGSDYGYTF
TRBJ1-1 | TRBV28 | CASTHGAVNTEAFF
TRBJ2-6 | TRBV5-6 | CASSVLRDSPSGANVLTF
TRBJ2-2 | TRBV7-3 | CASSLTHTNTGELFF
TRBJ1-2 | TRBV3-1 | CASSFTGTGDYGYTF
TRBJ2-7 | TRBV7-4 | CASSPTGGPHAYEQYF
TRBJ1-2 | TRBV7-9 | CASSRGNSGSVDYGYTF
TRBJ2-1 | TRBV24-1 | CATSDPRGYNEQFF
TRBJ2-7 | TRBV19 | CASSMAHGTYEQYF
TRBJ1-5 | TRBV7-8 | CASSLLDGGGNQPQHF
TRBJ1-6 | TRBV27 | CASSQPGTGRQSPLHF
TRBJ2-7 | TRBV27 | CASSFIAGGPIEQYF
TRBJ2-2 | TRBV28 | CASTVGQGANTGELFF
TRBJ1-5 | TRBV19 | CASSTRGNQPQHF
TRBJ2-2 | TRBV7-9 | CASSPSKAGELFF
TRBJ2-1 | TRBV28 | CASSLPPTITGAYNEQFF
TRBJ1-2 | TRBV12-3/TRBV12-4 | CASTPTRGGLYGYTF
TRBJ2-7 | TRBV7-9 | CASSETGIPTSYEQYF